This T cell receptor (beta chain) originates from a study of shared clonotypes between healthy human individuals (TCRdb year 2020). About the study as a whole: The cohort included a few men and two women between 18 and 49 years of age. To estimate repertoire size and how much clonotype sharing occurs between individuals, the study deeply sequenced the blood TCR repertoires of about five healthy adults. Per donor, leukapheresis produced somewhere between about 0.94 and 9 billion PBMCs. For each donor, CD4 naive and CD4 memory were each given three plates, CD8 naive was given two plates, and CD8 memory was given one plate. To increase sequencing depth and limit assay-specific biases, TCR repertoire library preparation and sequencing were carried out by different laboratories using diverse techniques.

TCR CDR3 regions were amplified from genomic DNA by multiplex PCR using the deep immunoSEQ assay. Extracted genomic DNA from each cell subset was spread evenly across all wells of several immunoSEQ 96-well plates, with each plate serving as a replicate. For sorted subsets, 200 ng of genomic DNA, equivalent to around 29,000 T cell genomes, went into each replicate PCR. The purified libraries were quantified using a Qubit 3.0 fluorometer, sized with a Bioanalyzer 2100, and then quantified again using the KAPA Library Quantification kit. A separate single-read 150-cycle Illumina NextSeq 550 flow cell was used to sequence each immunoSEQ 96-well plate. The original methods were these. The immunoSEQ output contained only junctional sequences without quality scores, so filtering could not match that applied to full-length reads. To assign V/J genes and CDR3, sequences were annotated against IMGT germline references using PyIR, a Python wrapper for IgBLAST v1.9. Reads with weak V/J assignments (E-value above 1e-6), missing CDR3, stop codons, out-of-frame junctions, or ambiguous translated residues were removed. V3J clonotypes were defined by identical inferred V gene, J gene, and CDR3 amino acid sequence. The percentage overlap between two repertoires was calculated by dividing the number of shared unique clonotypes by the size of the smaller repertoire. Repertoire richness was assessed with RTK rarefaction, the Chao1 estimator, and Recon v2.1 estimates of unobserved clonotypes. OLGA was used to compute generation probabilities for all TCRbeta clonotypes that the gDNA method yielded from a handful of donors. TCRdb holds this immuneACCESS table with in-frame rearrangements only. Some clones are missing; in checked studies, unresolved V genes explain under half, and the rest has no known cause. Clone size and V and J calls were adopted from that table, with D and trimming inferred from the DNA. The sample table lists millions of clones, about 95% of them with a count of one. The top ten hold roughly 0.13% of the sample.

The donors were healthy, HIV-negative adults who had no recently reported acute infections or vaccinations. Every donor was a Caucasian adult living in Nashville, Tennessee, USA. CD4+ T cells were enriched by magnetic negative selection, after which naive cells were positively selected on CD45RA and the negative fraction was taken as the memory subset. After blood collection by leukapheresis, PBMCs were isolated using Ficoll-Histopaque density gradient centrifugation and then cryopreserved in the vapor phase of liquid nitrogen. Analytical flow cytometry was used to check the purity and quantity of every magnetically sorted T cell population. Each sorted fraction had its genomic DNA isolated and then quantified by UV absorbance on a Nanodrop 2000c. For CDR1 and CDR2, the germline V gene (reference sequence) lists MNHEY and SMNVEV. The junction shows trimming of 5 bases on V and 7 bases on J, plus 17 bases between the germline ends. Inclusive of the bounding cysteine and phenylalanine, the CDR3 is 14 residues long. Only CDR3 DNA remains: 42 bases, in frame from the first base.

As concerns this clone: This clone's antigen is unknown. It has no much larger one-base neighbor in the sample; base qualities were not kept.

Broad study findings and their caveats: Higher generation probabilities were observed for clonotypes shared by all four sorted-subset donors than for non-shared clonotypes. Naive subsets generally had larger estimated clonotype richness than memory subsets did. Based on pairwise subsampling, the degree of clonotype sharing among donors was expected to be affected by sequencing depth. Because the study included a small number of donors, the genetic and exposure-history diversity represented was limited. Even with the large sequencing depth, rarefaction of the sorted-subset datasets indicated that sequencing was incomplete. When a handful of donors were compared, the shared fraction of clonotypes was around 5% for naive CD4, around 3.5% for naive CD8, roughly 2.5% for memory CD4, and 0.3% to 0.5% for memory CD8. Sampling was restricted to blood, and TCR repertoires in tissue are likely to differ from TCR repertoires in blood.

Recombination connected TRBV27 to TRBJ2-5; the D gene could be TRBD1 or TRBD2, each one agreeing over 5 bases. This receptor was obtained from a man between 18 and 35 years old in good health. The material sequenced was naive CD4+ T cells sorted from blood. This specimen's cell subset or site label, interpreted: CD45RA+ positively selected. The nucleotide sequence reads as follows: TGTGCCAGCAGTCCAGGGACGTATATAGGGACCCAGTACTTC. Protein translation: CASSPGTYIGTQYF.